This entry lists 23 T cell receptor beta chains sequenced from one sample in a study of glioma-infiltrating T cells. Amplification of TCR alpha and beta CDR3 regions from RNA used iRepertoire nested multiplex PCR. TCRdb recomputed calls from the multiplex PCR reads with MiXCR, one row per CDR3 protein. Of tens of thousands of distinct CDR3 sequences in the sample, 35% to 45% were seen once. Material: glioma tissue, nonneoplastic brain tissue, or PBMCs (not recorded which). These receptors all come from a human donor with low-grade glioma or glioblastoma, undergoing nonglioma brain surgery, or in good health (not recorded which).

The sample holds many counts of this clonotype. This chain links TRBV20-1 with TRBJ1-4; possibly TRBD1 for D (6 bases). V gave up 6 bases and J gave up 5 bases, with 16 bases separating them. CDR1 is DFQATT, CDR2 SNEGSKA, per germline (reference sequence). The CDR3 runs 14 residues. In nucleotides, the CDR3 is TGCAGTGCGGGCGGGGGGCTCGGGAATGAAAAACTGTTTTTT. Protein: CSAGGGLGNEKLFF.

This clonotype was detected ten times or more. CDR3 in amino acids: CASSLESGSTDTQYF. DNA for the CDR3: TGTGCCAGCAGCTTAGAGAGCGGGAGTACAGATACGCAGTATTTT. The rearrangement joins TRBV11-3 to TRBJ2-3, with 8 bases that match TRBD2. Germline loops: CDR1 SGHNT, CDR2 YENEEA. V gave up 0 bases and J gave up 3 bases; unmatched junction bases: 2. This CDR3 region has 15 residues.

This clonotype was recorded at least ten times. The V and J genes are TRBV6-1 and TRBJ1-6, with a weak D call TRBD1 (5 bases). V lost 6 bases to trimming and J lost 0 bases, with 15 bases between them. Germline V lookup: CDR1 MNHNS, CDR2 SASEGT. The CDR3 sequence is 17 residues long. The CDR3 spells CASSPPQGASYNSPLHF. In nucleotides, the CDR3 is TGTGCCAGCAGCCCCCCGCAGGGTGCCTCCTATAATTCACCCCTCCACTTT.

This clonotype was counted many times. The chain combines TRBV12-3 or TRBV12-4 with TRBJ1-5, with no clear D. CDR3 length: 13 amino acids. Trimming left V 1 base short and J 5 bases short, with 6 bases between. The CDR3 reads CASSLEVDQPQHF. In DNA, the CDR3 is TGTGCCAGCAGTTTAGAGGTGGATCAGCCCCAGCATTTT.

Regarding this clonotype: A read error may produce the germline difference seen at one junction end. This chain connects TRBV28 to TRBJ1-2; D call uncertain. CDR3 length: 11 residues. Germline CDR1 MDHEN, CDR2 SYDVKM. The CDR3 sequence: CACSLYYGYTF. Here the CDR3 DNA reads TGTGCCTGCAGCTTATATTATGGCTACACCTTC.

In this sample, this clonotype turned up once. The genes are TRBV11-2 and TRBJ2-7; 7 bases line up with TRBD1. This CDR3 has 15 residues. Looked up from germline, CDR1 is SGHAT and CDR2 is FQNNGV. With 5 bases clipped from V and 2 bases from J, the junction kept 9 bases outside the gene matches. The CDR3 region is CASSRQGLVTYEQYF. CDR3 in DNA: TGTGCCAGCAGCAGACAGGGATTGGTCACCTACGAGCAGTACTTC. Full variable domain (rest looked up from reference TRBV11-2 and TRBJ2-7): EAGVAQSPRYKIIEKRQSVAFWCNPISGHATLYWYQQILGQGPKLLIQFQNNGVVDDSQLPKDRFSAERLKGVDSTLKIQPAKLEDSAVYLCASSRQGLVTYEQYFGPGTRLTVT.

A word on this clonotype: A read error may account for a junction end that differs from germline. The J gene is TRBJ1-5, the V gene TRBV28; 8 positions match TRBD1. Germline V gene lookup returns CDR1 MDHEN and CDR2 SYDVKM. The CDR3 loop spans 16 amino acids. In DNA, the CDR3 is TGTGCCAGCAGGCAACAGGGGGGAGTGAGCAATCAGCCCCAGCACTTT. Translated, it gives CASRQQGGVSNQPQHF.

This clonotype appeared many times. This sequence joins TRBV7-2 and TRBJ1-3; D might be TRBD1 (6 bases). Germline V gives CDR1 SGHTA, CDR2 FQGNSA. V was trimmed by 4 bases and J by 7 bases, leaving 20 bases between them. CDR3 length equals 16 residues. The CDR3 nucleotides are TGTGCCAGCAGCTCTGACCCAGGGGCAGGACTGAACACCATATATTTT. It is translated as CASSSDPGAGLNTIYF.

With regard to this clonotype: A much larger clone differs by one base, so this may be a read error. The chain carries TRBV5-4 and TRBJ2-1; D unclear. The germline CDR1 and CDR2 sequences are SGHNT and YYREEE (reference sequence). The CDR3 is 13 amino acids. V dropped 1 base and J dropped 6 bases, with 8 bases sitting between them. CDR3 in amino acids: CASSLQGLNEQFF. CDR3 coding DNA: TGTGCCAGCAGCTTGCAAGGGCTCAATGAGCAGTTCTTC.

This clonotype has more than one count but fewer than ten. This sequence may be a read error, since a much larger clone differs from it by one base. The J gene is TRBJ1-1, the V gene TRBV19; D might be TRBD1 (5 bases). This CDR3 comprises 13 residues. Germline CDR1 LNHDA, CDR2 SQIVND (reference sequence). For the CDR3, the DNA is TGTGCCAGTAGTACCTCAGGGACCACTGGAGCTTTCTTT. Its translation is CASSTSGTTGAFF.

In regard to this clonotype: The junction differs from germline at one of its ends, possibly a read error. The V and J genes are TRBV7-2 and TRBJ2-5, with D possibly TRBD2 on 5 matching bases. This CDR3 spans 15 amino acids. Germline CDR1 is SGHTA and CDR2 is FQGNSA. DNA for the CDR3: TGTGCCAGCAGCTTAGCGCTTGAGCGGCTGGAGACCGAGTACTTC. Its translation is CASSLALERLETEYF.

Here the CDR3 DNA reads TGTGCCAGCCAGGGACTAGCGGGATGGGACACAGAGACCCAGTACTTC. It yields the protein CASQGLAGWDTETQYF. V is TRBV2 and J is TRBJ2-5; 13 nucleotides match TRBD2. The CDR3 spans 16 residues. V lost 8 bases to trimming and J lost 4 bases; unmatched junction nucleotides: 10. Germline V gene sequence: CDR1 SNHLY, CDR2 FYNNEI.

About this clonotype itself: A much larger clonotype is one base distant, so this may be a read error. This chain links TRBV11-2 with TRBJ2-3, with 7 nucleotides matching TRBD1. Germline V gene sequence: CDR1 SGHAT, CDR2 FQNNGV. The CDR3 covers 15 residues. The CDR3 sequence is CASSRRDSRLDAQYF. CDR3 DNA sequence: TGTGCCAGCAGCCGCCGGGACAGCAGGCTAGATGCGCAGTATTTT.

Concerning this clonotype itself: The missing conserved phenylalanine or tryptophan at the end of this CDR3 makes a read error likely. This chain uses TRBV4-3 with TRBJ2-7; 8 positions agree with TRBD1. The V and J ends lost 3 bases and 3 bases, in that order; junction bases with no gene match: 7. Germline V lookup: CDR1 LGHNA, CDR2 YSLEER. The length of the CDR3 is 15 residues. CDR3: CASSQTGQVNYEQYS. The CDR3 DNA follows: TGCGCCAGCAGCCAGACGGGACAGGTAAACTACGAGCAGTACTCC.

In this sample, this clonotype turned up a few times. This sequence may be a read error, since a much larger clone differs from it by one base. V gene TRBV20-1 combines with J gene TRBJ2-1, with TRBD2 identical over 11 bases. Germline V gene data show CDR1 as DFQATT and CDR2 as SNEGSKA (reference sequence). CDR3 length: 16 amino acids. V was pared by 4 bases and J by 6 bases, with 11 bases of the junction left unmatched. CDR3 in amino acids: CSATRLAGGHGNEQFF. The DNA for the CDR3 is TGCAGTGCTACGAGATTAGCGGGAGGGCACGGCAATGAGCAGTTCTTC.

This clonotype is a singleton in its sample. It may be a read error: a sequence one base away is much more abundant. This chain joins TRBV12-3 or TRBV12-4 and TRBJ2-7; possibly TRBD2 for D (5 bases). V was clipped by 6 bases and J by 0 bases, with 12 bases between them. CDR3 length equals 14 residues. For the CDR3, the DNA is TGTGCCAGCAGGCGGGCACTTAACTCCTACGAGCAGTACTTC. It yields the protein CASRRALNSYEQYF.

This clonotype was recorded many times. The CDR3 sequence: CSARASDARRETQYF. For the CDR3, the DNA is TGCAGTGCTAGAGCATCCGACGCGAGGCGAGAGACCCAGTACTTC. V gene TRBV20-1 combines with J gene TRBJ2-5; unclear D gene. The CDR3 covers 15 residues. Trimming removed 1 base at V and 4 bases at J, with 16 bases between. The germline V gene encodes CDR1 DFQATT and CDR2 SNEGSKA (reference sequence).

This clonotype was counted a few times. A clone one base away is much larger, so this may be a read error. The gene calls are TRBV7-9 and TRBJ2-3; possibly TRBD1 for D (6 bases). The assigned J gene may be wrong: the sequence end matches TRBJ1-5 better. Per germline, CDR1 SEHNR and CDR2 FQNEAQ (reference sequence). The CDR3 covers 15 residues. CDR3 in amino acids: CASSISGSRTDTQHF. The CDR3 DNA follows: TGTGCCAGCAGCATTAGCGGGAGTCGGACAGATACGCAGCATTTT.

This clonotype has a count of ten or more. The chain combines TRBV28 with TRBJ2-1; 11 bases are shared with TRBD2. Per the germline V gene, CDR1 is MDHEN and CDR2 is SYDVKM. Trimming removed 10 bases from V and 1 base from J; junction bases left unmatched: 3. The CDR3 is 14 amino acids. The CDR3 is CATGTSGSYNEQFF. CDR3 DNA sequence: TGTGCCACCGGGACTAGCGGATCCTACAATGAGCAGTTCTTC.

This clonotype came up many times. The V and J genes are TRBV25-1 and TRBJ2-3; 16 positions agree with TRBD2. The ends lost 4 bases at V and 5 bases at J; junction bases unmatched: 12. Germline V gene sequence: CDR1 MGHDK, CDR2 SYGVNS. The CDR3 consists of 19 residues. The CDR3 region has the DNA TGTGCCAGCAGTGCCCGGGGGACTAGCGGGAGGGCCTTACGAGATACGCAGTATTTT. It specifies CASSARGTSGRALRDTQYF.

This clonotype showed up many times. This sequence may be a read error, since a much larger clone differs from it by one base. The chain links TRBV7-2 to TRBJ2-3; 8 bases match TRBD2. J was trimmed by 0 bases and V by 6 bases; bases with no gene match: 5. The CDR3 is 15 residues long. Per germline, CDR1 SGHTA and CDR2 FQGNSA. Written as DNA, the CDR3 is TGTGCCAGCAGTCTGGGACTAGTTAGCACAGATACGCAGTATTTT. This gives the protein CASSLGLVSTDTQYF.

On this clonotype itself: The CDR3 does not end in the conserved phenylalanine or tryptophan, so this is likely a read error. The genes are TRBV20-1 and TRBJ2-7; no clear D gene. Between the trimmed V and J ends, which lost 1 base and 9 bases, there was a span of 10 bases. The CDR3 has 11 amino acids. The germline V gene has CDR1 DFQATT and CDR2 SNEGSKA (reference sequence). The CDR3 protein is CSARVFERQYS. In DNA form, the CDR3 reads TGCAGTGCTAGAGTTTTCGAACGGCAGTACTCC.

As for this clonotype: This sequence may be a read error, since a much larger clone differs from it by one base. The rearrangement joins TRBV18 to TRBJ2-5; 12 bases are shared with TRBD2. The CDR3 sequence is 16 residues long. Per germline, CDR1 KGHSH and CDR2 LQKENI. The DNA of the CDR3 is TGTGCCAGCTCACCTAGACTAGCGGGAGAACAAGGGACCCAGTACTTC. Translated, it gives CASSPRLAGEQGTQYF.